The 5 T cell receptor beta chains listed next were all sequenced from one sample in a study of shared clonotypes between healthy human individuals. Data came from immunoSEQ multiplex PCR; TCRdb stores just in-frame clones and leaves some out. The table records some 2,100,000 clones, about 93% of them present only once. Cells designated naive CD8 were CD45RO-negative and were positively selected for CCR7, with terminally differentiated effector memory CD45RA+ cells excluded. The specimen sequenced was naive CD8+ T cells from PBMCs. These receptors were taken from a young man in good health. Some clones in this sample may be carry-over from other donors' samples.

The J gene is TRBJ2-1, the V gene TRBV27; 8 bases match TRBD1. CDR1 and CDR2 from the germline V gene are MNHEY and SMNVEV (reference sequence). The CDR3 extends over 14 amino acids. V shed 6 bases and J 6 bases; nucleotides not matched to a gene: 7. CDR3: CASSRTGQTNEQFF. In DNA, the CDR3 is TGTGCCAGCAGCAGGACAGGGCAAACCAATGAGCAGTTCTTC.

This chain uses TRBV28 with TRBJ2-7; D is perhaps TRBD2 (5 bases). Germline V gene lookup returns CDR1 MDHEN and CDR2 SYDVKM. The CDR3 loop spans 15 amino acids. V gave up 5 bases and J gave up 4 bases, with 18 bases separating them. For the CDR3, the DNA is TGTGCCAGCAGTCCCCGGTCAAGCGGAGAATACGAGCAGTACTTC. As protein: CASSPRSSGEYEQYF.

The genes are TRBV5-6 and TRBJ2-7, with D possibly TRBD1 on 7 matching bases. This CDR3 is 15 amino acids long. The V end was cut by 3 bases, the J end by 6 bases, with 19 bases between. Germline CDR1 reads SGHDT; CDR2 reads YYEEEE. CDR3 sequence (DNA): TGTGCCAGCAGCTCAACCCGACAGGGAGGCCGCGAGCAGTACTTC. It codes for CASSSTRQGGREQYF. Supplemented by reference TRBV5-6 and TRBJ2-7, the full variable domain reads DAGVTQSPTHLIKTRGQQVTLRCSPKSGHDTVSWYQQALGQGPQFIFQYYEEEERQRGNFPDRFSGHQFPNYSSELNVNALLLGDSALYLCASSSTRQGGREQYFGPGTRLTVT.

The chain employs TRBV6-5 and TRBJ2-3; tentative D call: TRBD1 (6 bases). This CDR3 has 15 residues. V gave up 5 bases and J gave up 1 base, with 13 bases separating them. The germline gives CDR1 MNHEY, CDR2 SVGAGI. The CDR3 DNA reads TGTGCCAGCAGTCCTTACAGGGTCGGCACAGATACGCAGTATTTT. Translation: CASSPYRVGTDTQYF.

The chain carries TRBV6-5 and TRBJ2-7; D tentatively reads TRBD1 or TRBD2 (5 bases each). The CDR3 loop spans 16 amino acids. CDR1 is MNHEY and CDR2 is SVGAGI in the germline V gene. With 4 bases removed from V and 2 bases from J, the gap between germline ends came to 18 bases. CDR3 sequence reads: CASSSPAGTATYEQYF. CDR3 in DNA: TGTGCCAGCAGTTCCCCAGCCGGGACGGCGACCTACGAGCAGTACTTC.